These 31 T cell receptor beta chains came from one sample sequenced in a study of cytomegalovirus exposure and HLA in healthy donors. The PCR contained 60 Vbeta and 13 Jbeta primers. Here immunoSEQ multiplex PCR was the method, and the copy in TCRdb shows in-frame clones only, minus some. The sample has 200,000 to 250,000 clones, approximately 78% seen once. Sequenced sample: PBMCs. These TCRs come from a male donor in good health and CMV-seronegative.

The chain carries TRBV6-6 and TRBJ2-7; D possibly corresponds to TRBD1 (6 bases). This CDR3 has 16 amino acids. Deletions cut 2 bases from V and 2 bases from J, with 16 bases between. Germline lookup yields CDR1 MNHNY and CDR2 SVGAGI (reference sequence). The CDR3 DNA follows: TGTGCCAGCAGTTACCCCCAGGGGACAAAAACCTACGAGCAGTACTTC. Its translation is CASSYPQGTKTYEQYF.

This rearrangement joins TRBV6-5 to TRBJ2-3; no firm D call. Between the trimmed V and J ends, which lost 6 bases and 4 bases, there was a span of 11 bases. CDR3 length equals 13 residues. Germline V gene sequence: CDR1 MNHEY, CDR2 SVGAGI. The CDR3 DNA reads TGTGCCAGCAGCAGACTCCCGCCAGATACGCAGTATTTT. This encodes CASSRLPPDTQYF.

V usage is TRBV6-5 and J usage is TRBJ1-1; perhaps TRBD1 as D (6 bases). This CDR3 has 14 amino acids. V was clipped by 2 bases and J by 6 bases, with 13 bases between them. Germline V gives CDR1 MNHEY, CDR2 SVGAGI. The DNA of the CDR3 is TGTGCCAGCAGTTACGCGGCGGACAGAGCTGAAGCTTTCTTT. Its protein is CASSYAADRAEAFF.

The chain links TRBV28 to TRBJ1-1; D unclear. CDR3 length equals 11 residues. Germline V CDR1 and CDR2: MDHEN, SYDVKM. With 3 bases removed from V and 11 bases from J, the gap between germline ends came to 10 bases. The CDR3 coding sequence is TGTGCCAGCAGTTTCGGAGGGCTGGCTTTCTTT. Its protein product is CASSFGGLAFF.

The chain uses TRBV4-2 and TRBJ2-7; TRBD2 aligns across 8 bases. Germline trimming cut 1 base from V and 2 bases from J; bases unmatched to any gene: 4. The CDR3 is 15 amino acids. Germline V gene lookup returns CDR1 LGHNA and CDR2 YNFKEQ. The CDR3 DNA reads TGTGCCAGCAGCCAAGGGGGACTAGGTCCCTACGAGCAGTACTTC. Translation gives CASSQGGLGPYEQYF.

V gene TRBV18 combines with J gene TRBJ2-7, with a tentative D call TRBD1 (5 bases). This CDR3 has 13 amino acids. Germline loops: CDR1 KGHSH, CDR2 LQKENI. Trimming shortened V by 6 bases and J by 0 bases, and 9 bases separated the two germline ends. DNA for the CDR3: TGTGCCAGCTCCCCTGACAGCTCCTACGAGCAGTACTTC. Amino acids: CASSPDSSYEQYF.

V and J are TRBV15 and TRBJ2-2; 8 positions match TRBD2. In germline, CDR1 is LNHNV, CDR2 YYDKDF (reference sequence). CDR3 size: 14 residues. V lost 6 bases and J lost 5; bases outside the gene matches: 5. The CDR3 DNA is TGTGCCACCAGGGCACGGGGGGGGACCGGGGAGCTGTTTTTT. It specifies CATRARGGTGELFF.

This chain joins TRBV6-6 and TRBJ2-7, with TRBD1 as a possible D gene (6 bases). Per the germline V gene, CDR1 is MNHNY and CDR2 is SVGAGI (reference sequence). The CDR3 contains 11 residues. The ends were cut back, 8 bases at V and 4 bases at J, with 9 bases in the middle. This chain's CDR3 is CASGGQYEQYF. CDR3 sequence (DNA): TGTGCCAGCGGGGGACAATACGAGCAGTACTTC.

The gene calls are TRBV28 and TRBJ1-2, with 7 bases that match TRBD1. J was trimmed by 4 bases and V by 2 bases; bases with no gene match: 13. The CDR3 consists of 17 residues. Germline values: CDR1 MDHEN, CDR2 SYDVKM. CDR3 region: CASSLQRDSQLFYGYTF. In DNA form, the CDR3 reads TGTGCCAGCAGTTTACAACGGGACAGCCAACTTTTCTATGGCTACACCTTC.

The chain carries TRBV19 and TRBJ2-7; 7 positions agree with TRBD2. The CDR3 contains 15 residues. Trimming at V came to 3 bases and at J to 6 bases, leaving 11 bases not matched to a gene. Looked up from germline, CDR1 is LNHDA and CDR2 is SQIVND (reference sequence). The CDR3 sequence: CASSMSWRERSEQYF. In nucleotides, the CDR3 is TGTGCCAGTAGTATGTCGTGGCGGGAGAGGAGCGAGCAGTACTTC. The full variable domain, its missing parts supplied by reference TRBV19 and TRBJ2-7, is DGGITQSPKYLFRKEGQNVTLSCEQNLNHDAMYWYRQDPGQGLRLIYYSQIVNDFQKGDIAEGYSVSREKKESFPLTVTSAQKNPTAFYLCASSMSWRERSEQYFGPGTRLTVT.

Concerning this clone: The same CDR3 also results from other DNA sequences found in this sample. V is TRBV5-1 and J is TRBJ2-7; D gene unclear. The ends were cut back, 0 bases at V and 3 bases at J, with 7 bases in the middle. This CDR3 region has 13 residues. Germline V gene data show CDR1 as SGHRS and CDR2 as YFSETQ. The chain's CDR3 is CASSLAGSYEQYF. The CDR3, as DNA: TGCGCCAGCAGCTTGGCCGGTAGCTACGAGCAGTACTTC.

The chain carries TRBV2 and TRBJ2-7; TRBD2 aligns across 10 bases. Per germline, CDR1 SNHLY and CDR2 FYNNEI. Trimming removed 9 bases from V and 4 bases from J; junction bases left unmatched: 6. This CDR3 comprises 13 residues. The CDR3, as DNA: TGTGCCAGGAGGACTAGCGGAGTTTACGAGCAGTACTTC. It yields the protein CARRTSGVYEQYF. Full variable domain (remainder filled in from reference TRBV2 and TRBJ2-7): EPEVTQTPSHQVTQMGQEVILRCVPISNHLYFYWYRQILGQKVEFLVSFYNNEISEKSEIFDDQFSVERPDGSNFTLKIRSTKLEDSAMYFCARRTSGVYEQYFGPGTRLTVT.

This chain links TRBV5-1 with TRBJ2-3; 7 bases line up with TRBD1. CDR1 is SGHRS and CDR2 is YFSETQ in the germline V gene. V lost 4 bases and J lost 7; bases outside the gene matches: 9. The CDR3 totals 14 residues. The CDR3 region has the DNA TGCGCCAGCAGCCCTGGGACAGACCCCAATACGCAGTATTTT. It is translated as CASSPGTDPNTQYF.

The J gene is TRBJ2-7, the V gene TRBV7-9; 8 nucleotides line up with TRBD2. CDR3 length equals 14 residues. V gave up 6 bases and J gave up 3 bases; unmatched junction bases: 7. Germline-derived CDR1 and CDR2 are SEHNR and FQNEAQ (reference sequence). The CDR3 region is CASRHSSGLYEQYF. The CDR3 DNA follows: TGTGCCAGCAGGCATTCTAGCGGGCTCTACGAGCAGTACTTC. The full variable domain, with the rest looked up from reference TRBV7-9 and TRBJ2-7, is DTGVSQNPRHKITKRGQNVTFRCDPISEHNRLYWYRQTLGQGPEFLTYFQNEAQLEKSRLLSDRFSAERPKGSFSTLEIQRTEQGDSAMYLCASRHSSGLYEQYFGPGTRLTVT.

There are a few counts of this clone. CDR3 in amino acids: CASSPGQGLGTDTQYF. CDR3 coding DNA: TGTGCCAGCAGCCCAGGACAGGGACTGGGCACAGATACGCAGTATTTT. The rearrangement uses TRBV9 and TRBJ2-3, with 8 bases fitting TRBD1. CDR1 and CDR2 from the germline V gene are SGDLS and YYNGEE. The junction had 8 bases not matched to a gene; V was cut back by 4 bases and J by 1 base. The CDR3 has 16 residues.

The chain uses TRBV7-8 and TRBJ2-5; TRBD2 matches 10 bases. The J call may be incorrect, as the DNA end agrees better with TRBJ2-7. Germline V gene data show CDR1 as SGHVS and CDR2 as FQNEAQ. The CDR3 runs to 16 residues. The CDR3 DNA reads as TGTGCCAGCAGCTTAGCCCCTAGCGGGAGTCCCGGCGAGCAGTACTTC. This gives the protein CASSLAPSGSPGEQYF.

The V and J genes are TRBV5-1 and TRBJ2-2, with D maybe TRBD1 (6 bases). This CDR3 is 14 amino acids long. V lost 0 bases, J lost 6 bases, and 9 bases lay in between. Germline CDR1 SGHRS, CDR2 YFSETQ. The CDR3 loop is CASSLDRAPGELFF. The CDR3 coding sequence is TGCGCCAGCAGCTTGGACAGGGCCCCCGGGGAGCTGTTTTTT.

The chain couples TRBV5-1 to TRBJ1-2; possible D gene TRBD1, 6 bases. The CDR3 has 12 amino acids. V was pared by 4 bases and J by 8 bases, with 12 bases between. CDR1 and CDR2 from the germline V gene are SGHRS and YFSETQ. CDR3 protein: CASSPAGAGYTF. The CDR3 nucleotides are TGCGCCAGCAGCCCTGCGGGGGCGGGCTACACCTTC. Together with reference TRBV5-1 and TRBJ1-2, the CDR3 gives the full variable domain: KAGVTQTPRYLIKTRGQQVTLSCSPISGHRSVSWYQQTPGQGLQFLFEYFSETQRNKGNFPGRFSGRQFSNSRSEMNVSTLELGDSALYLCASSPAGAGYTFGSGTRLTVV.

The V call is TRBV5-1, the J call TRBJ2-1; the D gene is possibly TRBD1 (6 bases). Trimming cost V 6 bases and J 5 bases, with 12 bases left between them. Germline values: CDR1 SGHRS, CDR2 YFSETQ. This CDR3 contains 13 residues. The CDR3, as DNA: TGCGCCAGCATCTCTGGGACACACAATGAGCAGTTCTTC. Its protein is CASISGTHNEQFF.

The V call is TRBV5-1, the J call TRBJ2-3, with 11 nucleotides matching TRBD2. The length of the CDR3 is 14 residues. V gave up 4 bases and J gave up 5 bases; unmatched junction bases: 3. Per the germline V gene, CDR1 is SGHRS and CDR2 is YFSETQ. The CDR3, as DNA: TGCGCCAGCAGCGTTAGCGGGAGGGAAGATACGCAGTATTTT. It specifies CASSVSGREDTQYF.

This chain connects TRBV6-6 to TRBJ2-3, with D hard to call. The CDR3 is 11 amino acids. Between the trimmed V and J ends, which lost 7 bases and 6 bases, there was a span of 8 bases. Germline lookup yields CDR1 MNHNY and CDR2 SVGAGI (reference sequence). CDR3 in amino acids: CASKLLDTQYF. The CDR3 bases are TGTGCCAGCAAACTGCTGGATACGCAGTATTTT.

The CDR3 here is CASSEAQGQETQYF. The CDR3 DNA is TGTGCCAGCAGTGAAGCTCAGGGTCAGGAGACCCAGTACTTC. V usage is TRBV6-1 and J usage is TRBJ2-5, with a tentative D call TRBD1 (5 bases). This CDR3 spans 14 amino acids. The V and J ends lost 0 bases and 5 bases respectively, with 10 bases between them. Germline values: CDR1 MNHNS, CDR2 SASEGT.

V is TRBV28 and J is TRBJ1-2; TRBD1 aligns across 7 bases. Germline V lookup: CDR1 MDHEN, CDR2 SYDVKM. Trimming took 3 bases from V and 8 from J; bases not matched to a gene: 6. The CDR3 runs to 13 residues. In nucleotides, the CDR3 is TGTGCCAGCAGTTTCGGACAGGCAGGCGGCTACACCTTC. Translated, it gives CASSFGQAGGYTF.

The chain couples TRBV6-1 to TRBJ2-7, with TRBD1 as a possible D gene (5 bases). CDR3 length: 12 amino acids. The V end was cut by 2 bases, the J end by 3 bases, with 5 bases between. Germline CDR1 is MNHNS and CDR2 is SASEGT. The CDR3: CASSEQGYEQYF. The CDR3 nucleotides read TGTGCCAGCAGTGAACAGGGCTACGAGCAGTACTTC.

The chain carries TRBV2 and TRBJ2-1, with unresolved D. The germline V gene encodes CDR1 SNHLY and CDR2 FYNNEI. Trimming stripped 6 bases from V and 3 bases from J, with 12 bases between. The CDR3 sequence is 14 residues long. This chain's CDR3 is CASRPSYIYNEQFF. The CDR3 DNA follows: TGTGCCAGCAGGCCCTCCTATATCTACAATGAGCAGTTCTTC.

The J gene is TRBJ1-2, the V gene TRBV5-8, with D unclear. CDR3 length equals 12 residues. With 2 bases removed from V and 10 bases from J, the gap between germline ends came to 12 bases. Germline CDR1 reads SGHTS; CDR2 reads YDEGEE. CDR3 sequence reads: CASSFRGPLYTF. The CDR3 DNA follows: TGTGCCAGCAGCTTTCGTGGGCCCCTCTACACCTTC.

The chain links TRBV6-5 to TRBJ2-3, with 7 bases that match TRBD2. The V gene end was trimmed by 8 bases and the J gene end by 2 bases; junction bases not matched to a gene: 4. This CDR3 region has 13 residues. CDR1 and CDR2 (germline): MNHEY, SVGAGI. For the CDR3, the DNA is TGTGCCAGCGGGAGGGGACCCACAGATACGCAGTATTTT. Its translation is CASGRGPTDTQYF.

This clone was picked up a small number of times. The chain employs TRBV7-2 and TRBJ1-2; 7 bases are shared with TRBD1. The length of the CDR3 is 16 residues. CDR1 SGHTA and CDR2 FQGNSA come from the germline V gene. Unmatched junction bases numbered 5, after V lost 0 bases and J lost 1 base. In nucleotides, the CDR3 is TGTGCCAGCAGCTTAGCGAGACAGGGACTTAACTATGGCTACACCTTC. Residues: CASSLARQGLNYGYTF.

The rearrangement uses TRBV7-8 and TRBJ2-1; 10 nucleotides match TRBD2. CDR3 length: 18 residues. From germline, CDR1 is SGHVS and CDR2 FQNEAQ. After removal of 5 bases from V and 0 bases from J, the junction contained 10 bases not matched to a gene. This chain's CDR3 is CASSAYGLAVSSYNEQFF. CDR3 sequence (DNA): TGTGCCAGCAGCGCGTACGGACTAGCGGTGAGCTCCTACAATGAGCAGTTCTTC. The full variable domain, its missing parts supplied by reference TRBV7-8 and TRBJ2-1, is GAGVSQSPRYKVAKRGQDVALRCDPISGHVSLFWYQQALGQGPEFLTYFQNEAQLDKSGLPSDRFFAERPEGSVSTLKIQRTQQEDSAVYLCASSAYGLAVSSYNEQFFGPGTRLTVL.

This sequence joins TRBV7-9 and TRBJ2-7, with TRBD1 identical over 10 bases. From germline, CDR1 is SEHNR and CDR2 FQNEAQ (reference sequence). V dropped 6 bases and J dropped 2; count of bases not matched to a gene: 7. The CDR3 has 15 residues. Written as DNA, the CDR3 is TGTGCCAGCAGGAAAGCGGGACAGGGGCCCTACGAGCAGTACTTC. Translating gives CASRKAGQGPYEQYF.

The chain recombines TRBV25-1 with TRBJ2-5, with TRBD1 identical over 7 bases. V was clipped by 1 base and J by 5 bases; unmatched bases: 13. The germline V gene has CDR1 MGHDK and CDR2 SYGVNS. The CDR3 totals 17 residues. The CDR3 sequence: CASSESLGGLKWETQYF. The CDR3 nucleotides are TGTGCCAGCAGTGAATCGTTAGGGGGCTTAAAGTGGGAGACCCAGTACTTC.